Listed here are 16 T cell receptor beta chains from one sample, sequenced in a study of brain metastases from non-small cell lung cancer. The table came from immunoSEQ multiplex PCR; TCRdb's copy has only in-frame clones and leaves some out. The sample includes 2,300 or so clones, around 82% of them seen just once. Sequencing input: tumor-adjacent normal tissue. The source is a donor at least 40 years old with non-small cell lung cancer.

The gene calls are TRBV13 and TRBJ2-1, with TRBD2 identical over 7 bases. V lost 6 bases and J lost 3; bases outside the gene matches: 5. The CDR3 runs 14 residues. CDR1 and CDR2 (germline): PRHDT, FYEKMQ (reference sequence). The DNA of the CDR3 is TGTGCCAGCAGAATTGGACTAGGCTACAATGAGCAGTTCTTC. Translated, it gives CASRIGLGYNEQFF. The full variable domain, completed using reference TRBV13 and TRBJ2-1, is AAGVIQSPRHLIKEKRETATLKCYPIPRHDTVYWYQQGPGQDPQFLISFYEKMQSDKGSIPDRFSAQQFSDYHSELNMSSLELGDSALYFCASRIGLGYNEQFFGPGTRLTVL.

The CDR3 region has the DNA TGTGCCAGCAGCTTAACCGGGGAGCTGTTTTTT. It encodes CASSLTGELFF. The chain joins TRBV7-9 to TRBJ2-2; D remains ambiguous. V was cut by 2 bases and J by 5 bases, with 0 bases left in between. Germline loops: CDR1 SEHNR, CDR2 FQNEAQ (reference sequence). The CDR3 has 11 residues.

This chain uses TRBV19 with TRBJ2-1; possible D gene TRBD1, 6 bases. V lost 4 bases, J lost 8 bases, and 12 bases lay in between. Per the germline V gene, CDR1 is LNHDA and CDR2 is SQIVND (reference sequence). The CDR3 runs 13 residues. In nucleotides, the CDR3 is TGTGCCAGTAGTACCAGACAGGAGGATGAGCAGTTCTTC. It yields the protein CASSTRQEDEQFF.

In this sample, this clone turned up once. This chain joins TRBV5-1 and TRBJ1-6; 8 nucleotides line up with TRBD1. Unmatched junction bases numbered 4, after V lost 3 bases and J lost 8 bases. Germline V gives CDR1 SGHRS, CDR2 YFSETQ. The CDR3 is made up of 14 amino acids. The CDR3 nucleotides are TGCGCCAGCAGCTCGGGACAGGAGTATTCACCCCTCCACTTT. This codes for CASSSGQEYSPLHF.

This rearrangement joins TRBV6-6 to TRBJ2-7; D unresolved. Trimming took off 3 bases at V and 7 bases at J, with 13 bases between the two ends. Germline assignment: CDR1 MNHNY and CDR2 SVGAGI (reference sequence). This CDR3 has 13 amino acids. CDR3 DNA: TGTGCCAGCAGTTATGATTCCCCCGGGGAGCAGTACTTC. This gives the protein CASSYDSPGEQYF.

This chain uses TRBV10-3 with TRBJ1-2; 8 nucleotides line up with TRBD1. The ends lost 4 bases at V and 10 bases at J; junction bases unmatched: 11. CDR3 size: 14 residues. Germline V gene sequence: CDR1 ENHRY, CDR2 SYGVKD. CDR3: CAISGGQGRDDYTF. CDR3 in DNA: TGTGCCATCAGTGGCGGACAGGGAAGGGATGACTACACCTTC.

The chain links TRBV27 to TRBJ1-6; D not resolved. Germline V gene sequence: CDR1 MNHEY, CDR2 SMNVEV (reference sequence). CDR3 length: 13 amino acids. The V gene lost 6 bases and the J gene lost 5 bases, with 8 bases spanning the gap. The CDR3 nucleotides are TGTGCCAGCAGAATACAGCATAATTCACCCCTCCACTTT. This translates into CASRIQHNSPLHF.

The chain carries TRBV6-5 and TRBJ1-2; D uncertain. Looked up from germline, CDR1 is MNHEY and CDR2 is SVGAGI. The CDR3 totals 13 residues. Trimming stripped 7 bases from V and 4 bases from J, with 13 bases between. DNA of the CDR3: TGTGCCAGCACCAGAGAGGGAGTCTATGGCTACACCTTC. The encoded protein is CASTREGVYGYTF.

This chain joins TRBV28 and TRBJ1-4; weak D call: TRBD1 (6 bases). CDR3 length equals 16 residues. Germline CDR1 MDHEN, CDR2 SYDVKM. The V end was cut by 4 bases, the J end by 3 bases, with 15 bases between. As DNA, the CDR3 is TGTGCCAGCAGTTCCTACCAGGGGTCCGCTAATGAAAAACTGTTTTTT. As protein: CASSSYQGSANEKLFF.

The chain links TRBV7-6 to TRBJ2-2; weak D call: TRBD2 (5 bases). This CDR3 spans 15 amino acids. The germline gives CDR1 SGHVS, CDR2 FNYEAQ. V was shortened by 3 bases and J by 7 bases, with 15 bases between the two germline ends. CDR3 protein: CASSFDYLSNGELFF. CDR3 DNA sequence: TGTGCCAGCAGCTTTGACTATCTCTCGAACGGGGAGCTGTTTTTT.

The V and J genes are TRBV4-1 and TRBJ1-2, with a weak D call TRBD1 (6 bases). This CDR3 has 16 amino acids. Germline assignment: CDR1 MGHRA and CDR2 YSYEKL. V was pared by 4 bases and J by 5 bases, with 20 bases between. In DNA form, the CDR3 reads TGCGCCAGCAGCCCACCTTACAGGGCAGGGGATTATGGCTACACCTTC. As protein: CASSPPYRAGDYGYTF.

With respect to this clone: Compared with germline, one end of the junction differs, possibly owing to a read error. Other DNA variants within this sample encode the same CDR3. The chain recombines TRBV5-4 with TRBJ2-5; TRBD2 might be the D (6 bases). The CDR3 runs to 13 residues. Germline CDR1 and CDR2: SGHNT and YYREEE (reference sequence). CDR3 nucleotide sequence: TGTGCCAGTAGCTCCCGGGAGCGCGAGACCCAGTACTTC. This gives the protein CASSSRERETQYF.

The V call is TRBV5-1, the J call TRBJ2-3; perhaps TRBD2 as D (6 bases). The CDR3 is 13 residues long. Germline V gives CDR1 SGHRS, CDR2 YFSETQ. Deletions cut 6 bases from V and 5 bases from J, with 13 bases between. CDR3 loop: CASTGESGDTQYF. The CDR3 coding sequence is TGCGCCAGCACGGGGGAGTCTGGAGATACGCAGTATTTT.

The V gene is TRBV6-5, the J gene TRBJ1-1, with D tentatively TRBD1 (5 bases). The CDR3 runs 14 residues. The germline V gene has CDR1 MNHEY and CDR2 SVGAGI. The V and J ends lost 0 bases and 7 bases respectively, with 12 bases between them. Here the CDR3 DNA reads TGTGCCAGCAGTTACTCTCGGACAAAGCTTGAAGCTTTCTTT. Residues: CASSYSRTKLEAFF.

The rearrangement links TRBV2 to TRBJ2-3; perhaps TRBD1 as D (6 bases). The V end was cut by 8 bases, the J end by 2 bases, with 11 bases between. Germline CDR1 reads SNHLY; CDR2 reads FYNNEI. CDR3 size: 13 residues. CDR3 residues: CASQGPYTDTQYF. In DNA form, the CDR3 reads TGTGCCAGCCAGGGGCCTTACACAGATACGCAGTATTTT.

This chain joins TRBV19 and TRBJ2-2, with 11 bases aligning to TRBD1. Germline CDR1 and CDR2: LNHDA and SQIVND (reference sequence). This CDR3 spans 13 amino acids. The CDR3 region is CAGQGASTGELFF. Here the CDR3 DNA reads TGTGCAGGACAGGGGGCATCCACCGGGGAGCTGTTTTTT.